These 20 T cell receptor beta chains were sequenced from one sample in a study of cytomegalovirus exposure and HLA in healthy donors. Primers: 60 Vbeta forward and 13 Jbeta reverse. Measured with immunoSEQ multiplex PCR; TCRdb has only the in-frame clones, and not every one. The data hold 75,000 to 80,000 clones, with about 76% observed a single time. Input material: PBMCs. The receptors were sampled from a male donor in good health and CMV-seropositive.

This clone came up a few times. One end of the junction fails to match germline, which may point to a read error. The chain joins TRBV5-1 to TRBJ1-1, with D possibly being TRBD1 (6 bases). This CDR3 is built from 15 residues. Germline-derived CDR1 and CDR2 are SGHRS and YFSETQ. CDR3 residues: CASSEGGPPNAEAFF. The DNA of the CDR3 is TGCGCCAGCAGCGAAGGGGGACCGCCGAACGCTGAAGCTTTCTTT.

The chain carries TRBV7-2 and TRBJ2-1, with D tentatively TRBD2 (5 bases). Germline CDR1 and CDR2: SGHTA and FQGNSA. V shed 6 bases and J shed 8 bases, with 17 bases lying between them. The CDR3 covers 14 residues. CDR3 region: CASRSVMGSDEQFF. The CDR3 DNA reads TGTGCCAGCAGATCTGTTATGGGTAGCGATGAGCAGTTCTTC.

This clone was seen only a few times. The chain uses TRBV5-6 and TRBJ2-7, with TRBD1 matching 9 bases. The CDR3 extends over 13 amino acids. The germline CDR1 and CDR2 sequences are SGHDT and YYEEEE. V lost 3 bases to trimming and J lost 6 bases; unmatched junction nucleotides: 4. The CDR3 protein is CASSWDRVSEQYF. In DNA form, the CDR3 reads TGTGCCAGCAGCTGGGACAGGGTGTCCGAGCAGTACTTC.

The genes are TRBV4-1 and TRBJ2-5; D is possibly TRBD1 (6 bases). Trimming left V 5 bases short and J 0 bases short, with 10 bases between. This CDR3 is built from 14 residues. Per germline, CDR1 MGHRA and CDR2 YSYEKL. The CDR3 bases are TGCGCCAGCAGCTCTGGACAGTACCAAGAGACCCAGTACTTC. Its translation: CASSSGQYQETQYF.

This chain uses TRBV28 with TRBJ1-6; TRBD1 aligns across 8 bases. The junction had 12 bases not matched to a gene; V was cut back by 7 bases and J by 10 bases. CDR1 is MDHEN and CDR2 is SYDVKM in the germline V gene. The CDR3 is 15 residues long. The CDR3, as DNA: TGTGCCAGCACGGACGACAGGGGAGGGTGGTCACCCCTCCACTTT. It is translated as CASTDDRGGWSPLHF.

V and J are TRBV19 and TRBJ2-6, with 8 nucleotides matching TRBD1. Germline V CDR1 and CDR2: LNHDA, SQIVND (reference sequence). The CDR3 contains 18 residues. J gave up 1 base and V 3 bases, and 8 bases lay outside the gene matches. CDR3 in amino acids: CASSISGGPRSGANVLTF. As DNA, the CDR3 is TGTGCCAGTAGTATTTCAGGGGGCCCTCGATCTGGGGCCAACGTCCTGACTTTC.

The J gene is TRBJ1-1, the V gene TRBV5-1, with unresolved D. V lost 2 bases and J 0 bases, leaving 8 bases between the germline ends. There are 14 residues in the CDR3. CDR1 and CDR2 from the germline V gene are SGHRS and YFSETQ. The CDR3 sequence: CASSFREMNTEAFF. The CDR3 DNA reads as TGCGCCAGCAGCTTTCGGGAGATGAACACTGAAGCTTTCTTT.

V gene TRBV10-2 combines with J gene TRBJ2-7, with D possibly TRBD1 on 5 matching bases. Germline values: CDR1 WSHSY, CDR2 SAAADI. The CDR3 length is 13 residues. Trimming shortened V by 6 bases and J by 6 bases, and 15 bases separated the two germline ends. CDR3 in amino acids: CASRGGADIEQYF. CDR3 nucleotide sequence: TGCGCCAGCAGAGGTGGGGCAGATATCGAGCAGTACTTC.

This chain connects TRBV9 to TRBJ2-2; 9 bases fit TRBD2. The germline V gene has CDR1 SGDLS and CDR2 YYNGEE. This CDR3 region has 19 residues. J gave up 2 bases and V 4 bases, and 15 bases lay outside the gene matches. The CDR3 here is CASSPNAGGPPFNTGELFF. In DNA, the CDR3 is TGTGCCAGCAGCCCCAACGCGGGAGGGCCTCCCTTCAACACCGGGGAGCTGTTTTTT.

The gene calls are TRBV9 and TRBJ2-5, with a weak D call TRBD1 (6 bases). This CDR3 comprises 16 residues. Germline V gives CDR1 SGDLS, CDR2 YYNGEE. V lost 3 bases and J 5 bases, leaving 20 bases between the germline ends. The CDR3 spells CASSGRSLDSRETQYF. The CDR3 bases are TGTGCCAGCAGCGGGCGATCCTTGGACAGCAGGGAGACCCAGTACTTC.

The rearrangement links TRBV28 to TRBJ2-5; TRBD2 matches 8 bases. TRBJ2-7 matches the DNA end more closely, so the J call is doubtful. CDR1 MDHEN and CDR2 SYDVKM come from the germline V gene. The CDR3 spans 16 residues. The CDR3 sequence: CASSQPSGRVPYEQYF. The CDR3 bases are TGTGCCAGCAGTCAACCAAGCGGGAGAGTCCCCTACGAGCAGTACTTC.

CDR3 DNA: TGTGCCAGCTCACAATCAGGGGCCCGTCGGGAAAAACTGTTTTTT. This encodes CASSQSGARREKLFF. The J gene is TRBJ1-4, the V gene TRBV18; D may be TRBD1 (6 bases). The CDR3 has 15 amino acids. V shed 4 bases and J shed 8 bases, with 17 bases lying between them. Per the germline V gene, CDR1 is KGHSH and CDR2 is LQKENI.

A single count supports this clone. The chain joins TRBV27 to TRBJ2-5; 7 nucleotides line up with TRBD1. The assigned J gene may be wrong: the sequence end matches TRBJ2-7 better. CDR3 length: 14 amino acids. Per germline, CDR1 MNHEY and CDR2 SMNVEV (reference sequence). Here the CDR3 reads CASSYRGGSYEQYF. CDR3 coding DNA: TGTGCCAGCAGTTACAGGGGTGGGTCCTACGAGCAGTACTTC.

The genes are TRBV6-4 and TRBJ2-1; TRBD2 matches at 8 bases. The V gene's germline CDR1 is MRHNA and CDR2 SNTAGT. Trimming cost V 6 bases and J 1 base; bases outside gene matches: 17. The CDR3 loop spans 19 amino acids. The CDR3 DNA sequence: TGTGCCAGCAGACTAAGGTATGTAATGGCTAGCGGGTCCTACAATGAGCAGTTCTTC. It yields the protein CASRLRYVMASGSYNEQFF.

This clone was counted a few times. Here the CDR3 reads CASSPQAGGRYNEQFF. DNA for the CDR3: TGCGCCAGCAGCCCCCAAGCGGGAGGGAGGTACAATGAGCAGTTCTTC. The chain uses TRBV5-1 and TRBJ2-1; 10 bases fit TRBD2. Per the germline V gene, CDR1 is SGHRS and CDR2 is YFSETQ. This CDR3 spans 16 amino acids. V gave up 4 bases and J gave up 4 bases; unmatched junction bases: 8. Complete variable domain (other parts from reference TRBV5-1 and TRBJ2-1): KAGVTQTPRYLIKTRGQQVTLSCSPISGHRSVSWYQQTPGQGLQFLFEYFSETQRNKGNFPGRFSGRQFSNSRSEMNVSTLELGDSALYLCASSPQAGGRYNEQFFGPGTRLTVL.

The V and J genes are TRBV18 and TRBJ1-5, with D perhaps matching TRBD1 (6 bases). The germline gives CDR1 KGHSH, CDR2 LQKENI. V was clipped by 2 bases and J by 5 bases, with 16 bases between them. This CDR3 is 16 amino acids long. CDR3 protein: CASSPSSGALHQPQHF. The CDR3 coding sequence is TGTGCCAGCTCACCAAGCTCAGGGGCCCTTCATCAGCCCCAGCATTTT.

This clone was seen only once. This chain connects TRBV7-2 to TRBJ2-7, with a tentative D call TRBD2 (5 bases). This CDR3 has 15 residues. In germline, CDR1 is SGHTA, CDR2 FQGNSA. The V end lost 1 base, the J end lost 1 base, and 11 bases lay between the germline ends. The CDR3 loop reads CASSLEGRVSYEQYF. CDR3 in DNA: TGTGCCAGCAGCTTAGAAGGGAGAGTATCCTACGAGCAGTACTTC.

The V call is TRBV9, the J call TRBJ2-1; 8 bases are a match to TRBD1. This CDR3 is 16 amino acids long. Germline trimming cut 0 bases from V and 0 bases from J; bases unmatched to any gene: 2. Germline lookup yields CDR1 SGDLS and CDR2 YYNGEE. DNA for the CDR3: TGTGCCAGCAGCGTAGGGACAGGGAACTCCTACAATGAGCAGTTCTTC. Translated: CASSVGTGNSYNEQFF. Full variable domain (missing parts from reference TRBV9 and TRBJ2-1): DSGVTQTPKHLITATGQRVTLRCSPRSGDLSVYWYQQSLDQGLQFLIQYYNGEERAKGNILERFSAQQFPDLHSELNLSSLELGDSALYFCASSVGTGNSYNEQFFGPGTRLTVL.

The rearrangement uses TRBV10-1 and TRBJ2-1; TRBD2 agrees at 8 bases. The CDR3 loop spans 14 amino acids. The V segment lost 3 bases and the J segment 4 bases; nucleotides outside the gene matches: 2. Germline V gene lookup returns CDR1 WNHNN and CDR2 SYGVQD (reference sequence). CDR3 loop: CASSDSGMYNEQFF. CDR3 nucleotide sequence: TGCGCCAGCAGTGATAGCGGGATGTACAATGAGCAGTTCTTC.

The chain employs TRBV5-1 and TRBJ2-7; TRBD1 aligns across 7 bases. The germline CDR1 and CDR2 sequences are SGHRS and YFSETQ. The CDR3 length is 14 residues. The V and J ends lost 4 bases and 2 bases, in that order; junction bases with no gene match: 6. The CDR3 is CASSPRQGTYEQYF. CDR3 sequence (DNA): TGCGCCAGCAGCCCTCGACAGGGTACCTACGAGCAGTACTTC.